A single T cell receptor (beta chain) is shown here with its context. The length of the CDR3 is 15 residues. Trimming removed 0 bases from V and 6 bases from J, with 11 bases in between. CDR1 SGHDN and CDR2 FVKESK come from the germline V gene. This sample was included in a study of blood T cell repertoires in COVID-19. Measured with immunoSEQ multiplex PCR; TCRdb has only the in-frame clones, and not every one. Of around 43,000 clones listed, about 88% are singletons. The sequence was collected from a man over 45 in a cohort sampled during active COVID-19. The sample was peripheral blood. This rearrangement joins TRBV14 to TRBJ2-2, with TRBD1 as a possible D gene (5 bases). CDR3 in amino acids: CASSQEAGIAGELFF. The CDR3 DNA reads as TGTGCCAGCAGCCAAGAAGCAGGGATCGCCGGGGAGCTGTTTTTT.